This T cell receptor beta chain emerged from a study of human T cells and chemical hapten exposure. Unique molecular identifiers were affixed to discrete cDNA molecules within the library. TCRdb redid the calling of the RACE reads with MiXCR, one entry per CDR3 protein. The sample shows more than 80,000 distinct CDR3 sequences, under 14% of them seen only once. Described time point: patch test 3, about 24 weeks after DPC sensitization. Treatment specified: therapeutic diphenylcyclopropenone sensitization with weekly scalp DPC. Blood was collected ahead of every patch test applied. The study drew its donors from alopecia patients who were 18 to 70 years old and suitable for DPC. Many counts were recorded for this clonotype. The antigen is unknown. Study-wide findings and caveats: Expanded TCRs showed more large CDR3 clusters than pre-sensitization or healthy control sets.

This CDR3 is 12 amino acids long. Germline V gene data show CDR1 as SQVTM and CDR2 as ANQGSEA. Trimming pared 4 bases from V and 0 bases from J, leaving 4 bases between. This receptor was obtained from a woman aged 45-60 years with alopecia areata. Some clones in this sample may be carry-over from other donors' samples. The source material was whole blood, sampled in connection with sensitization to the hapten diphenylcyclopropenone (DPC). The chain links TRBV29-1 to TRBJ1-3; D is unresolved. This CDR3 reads CSVAPSGNTIYF. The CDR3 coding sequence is TGCAGCGTTGCCCCCTCTGGAAACACCATATATTTT.